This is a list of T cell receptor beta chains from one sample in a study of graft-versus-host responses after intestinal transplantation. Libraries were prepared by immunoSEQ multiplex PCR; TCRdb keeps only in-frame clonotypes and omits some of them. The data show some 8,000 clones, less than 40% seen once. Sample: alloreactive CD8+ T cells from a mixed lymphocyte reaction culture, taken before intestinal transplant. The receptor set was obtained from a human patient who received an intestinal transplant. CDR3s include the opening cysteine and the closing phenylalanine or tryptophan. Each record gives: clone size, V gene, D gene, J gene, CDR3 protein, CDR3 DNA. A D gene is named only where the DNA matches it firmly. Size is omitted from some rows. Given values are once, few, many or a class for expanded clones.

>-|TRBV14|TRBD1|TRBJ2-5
CASSNEPQGVQETQYF
TGTGCCAGCAGCAACGAACCACAGGGGGTCCAAGAGACCCAGTACTTC
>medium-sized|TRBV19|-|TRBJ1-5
CASSLTGNGNQPQHF
TGTGCCAGTAGTCTGACGGGGAACGGCAATCAGCCCCAGCATTTT
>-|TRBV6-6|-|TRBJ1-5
CASSSYFRTAQHF
TGTGCCAGCAGTTCGTACTTTCGTACGGCCCAGCATTTT
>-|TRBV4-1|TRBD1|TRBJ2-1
CASSYRQGAHNEQFF
TGCGCCAGCAGCTATCGACAGGGGGCCCACAATGAGCAGTTCTTC
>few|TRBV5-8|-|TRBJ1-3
CASSLVRGDGNTIYF
TGTGCCAGCAGCTTAGTTCGCGGTGATGGAAACACCATATATTTT
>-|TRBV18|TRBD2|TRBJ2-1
CASSPTSGGAGNEQFF
TGTGCCAGCTCACCCACAAGCGGGGGGGCAGGTAATGAGCAGTTCTTC
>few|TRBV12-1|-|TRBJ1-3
CASSFARGQGDTGNTIYF
TGTGCCAGCAGCTTTGCGCGTGGCCAGGGGGATACTGGAAACACCATATATTTT
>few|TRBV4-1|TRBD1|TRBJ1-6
CASSPQGAINSPLHF
TGCGCCAGCAGCCCACAGGGGGCCATCAATTCACCCCTCCACTTT
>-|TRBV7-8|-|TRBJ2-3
CASSVAGATNTDTQYF
TGTGCCAGCAGTGTAGCCGGAGCAACGAACACAGATACGCAGTATTTT
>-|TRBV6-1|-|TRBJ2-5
CASSESVSERYSHFPPFWETQYF
TGTGCCAGCAGTGAATCTGTATCAGAAAGGTACAGCCACTTTCCCCCCTTCTGGGAGACCCAGTACTTC
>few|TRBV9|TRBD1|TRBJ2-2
CASSDAGTGIHNGELFF
TGTGCCAGCAGCGACGCAGGGACAGGAATTCATAACGGGGAGCTGTTTTTT
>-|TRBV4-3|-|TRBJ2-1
CASSQDSSSGTEQFF
TGCGCCAGCAGCCAAGATTCCTCTTCCGGGACAGAGCAGTTCTTC
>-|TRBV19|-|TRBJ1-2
CASSFLGANYGYTF
TGTGCCAGTAGTTTCTTAGGAGCTAACTATGGCTACACCTTC
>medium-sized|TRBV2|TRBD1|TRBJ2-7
CASSPGRGLFEQYF
TGTGCCAGCAGTCCGGGCAGGGGGCTCTTCGAGCAGTACTTC
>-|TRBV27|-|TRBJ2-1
CASSSASHLYNEQFF
TGTGCCAGCAGTTCAGCGTCCCATCTATACAATGAGCAGTTCTTC
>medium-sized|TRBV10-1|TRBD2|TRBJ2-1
CASSESAPGDYSYNEQFF
TGCGCCAGCAGTGAGTCGGCCCCGGGGGACTACTCCTACAATGAGCAGTTCTTC
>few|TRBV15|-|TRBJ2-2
CATSLKGLDTGELFF
TGTGCCACCAGCCTCAAGGGGCTGGACACCGGGGAGCTGTTTTTT
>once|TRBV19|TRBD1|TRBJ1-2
CASTPDRFVGYTF
TGTGCCAGTACCCCGGACAGGTTTGTTGGCTACACCTTC
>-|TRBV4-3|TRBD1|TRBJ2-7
CASSQVGFRGQGVYEQYF
TGCGCCAGCAGCCAAGTCGGTTTTCGGGGACAGGGTGTTTACGAGCAGTACTTC
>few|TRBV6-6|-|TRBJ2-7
CASSYIGHEYEQYF
TGTGCCAGCAGTTACATTGGGCATGAATACGAGCAGTACTTC
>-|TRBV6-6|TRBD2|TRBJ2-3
CASSSPFREDTDTQYF
TGTGCCAGCAGTTCGCCTTTCCGGGAGGACACAGATACGCAGTATTTT
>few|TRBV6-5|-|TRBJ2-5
CASSELGALATQYF
TGTGCCAGCAGTGAATTGGGGGCGTTAGCGACCCAGTACTTC
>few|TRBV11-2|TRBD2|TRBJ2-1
CASSTRAGGYNEQFF
TGTGCCAGCTCCACGCGGGCGGGGGGTTACAATGAGCAGTTCTTC
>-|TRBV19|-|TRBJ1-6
CASSIQGPFYNSPLHF
TGTGCCAGTAGTATCCAGGGTCCCTTCTATAATTCACCCCTCCACTTT
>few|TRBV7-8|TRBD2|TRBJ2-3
CASSDAGGEGTDTQYF
TGTGCCAGCAGCGATGCGGGGGGGGAAGGGACAGATACGCAGTATTTT
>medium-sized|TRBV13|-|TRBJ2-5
CASSPERQETQYF
TGTGCCAGCAGCCCGGAGAGGCAAGAGACCCAGTACTTC
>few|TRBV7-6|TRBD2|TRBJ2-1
CASSFFGLVAYNEQFF
TGTGCCAGCAGCTTTTTCGGACTAGTTGCCTACAATGAGCAGTTCTTC
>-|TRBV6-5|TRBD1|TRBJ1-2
CASSYSSHRGYGYTF
TGTGCCAGCAGTTACTCCTCGCACAGGGGCTATGGCTACACCTTC
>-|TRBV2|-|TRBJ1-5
CASSESTGNQPQHF
TGTGCCAGCAGTGAGTCCACAGGCAATCAGCCCCAGCATTTT
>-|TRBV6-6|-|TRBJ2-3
CASSYSYMGTDTQYF
TGTGCCAGCAGTTACTCGTACATGGGCACAGATACGCAGTATTTT
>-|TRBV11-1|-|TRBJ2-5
CASSLILTETETQYF
TGTGCCAGCAGCTTAATCCTGACTGAGACGGAGACCCAGTACTTC
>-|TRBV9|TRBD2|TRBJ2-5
CASSVGLAEETQYF
TGTGCCAGCAGCGTAGGACTAGCGGAAGAGACCCAGTACTTC
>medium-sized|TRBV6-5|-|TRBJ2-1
CASSYSGSSNNEQFF
TGTGCCAGCAGTTACTCCGGGAGCTCGAACAATGAGCAGTTCTTC
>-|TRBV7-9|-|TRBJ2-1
CASSYTTPEQFF
TGTGCCAGCAGCTATACTACTCCTGAGCAGTTCTTC
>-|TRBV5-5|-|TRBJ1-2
CASSRRRQNYGYTF
TGTGCCAGCAGCCGGAGAAGGCAGAACTATGGCTACACCTTC
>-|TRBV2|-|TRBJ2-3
CASSERPTRDTQYF
TGTGCCAGCAGTGAACGCCCGACTAGAGATACGCAGTATTTT
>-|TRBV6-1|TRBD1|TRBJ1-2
CASSTSGGFGYTF
TGTGCCAGCAGTACGTCAGGGGGCTTCGGCTACACCTTC
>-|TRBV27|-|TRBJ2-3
CASSPRGGSLTDTQYF
TGTGCCAGCTCCCCCCGCGGGGGCTCCCTCACAGATACGCAGTATTTT
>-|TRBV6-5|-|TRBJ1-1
CASSYNGQLNTEAFF
TGTGCCAGCAGTTACAATGGACAACTGAACACTGAAGCTTTCTTT
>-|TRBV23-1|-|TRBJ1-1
CASSHRTGDSEAFF
TGCGCCAGCAGTCATAGGACGGGGGATTCTGAAGCTTTCTTT
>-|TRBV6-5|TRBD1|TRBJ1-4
CASSEPSGGEKLFF
TGTGCCAGCAGTGAACCTTCAGGGGGTGAAAAACTGTTTTTT
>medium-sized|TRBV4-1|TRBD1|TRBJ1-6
CASSQGGGTGGNSPLHF
TGCGCCAGCAGCCAAGGGGGTGGGACAGGGGGCAATTCACCCCTCCACTTT
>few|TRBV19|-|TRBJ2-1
CASSITGIYNEQFF
TGTGCCAGTAGTATTACGGGGATTTACAATGAGCAGTTCTTC
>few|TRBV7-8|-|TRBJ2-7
CASSLGRVGYEQYF
TGTGCCAGCAGCTTAGGCAGGGTAGGTTACGAGCAGTACTTC
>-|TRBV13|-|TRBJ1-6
CASSLGLGQGGSPLHF
TGTGCCAGCAGCTTAGGATTGGGCCAGGGCGGTTCACCCCTCCACTTT
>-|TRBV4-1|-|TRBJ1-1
CASSQFMNTEAFF
TGCGCCAGCAGCCAATTTATGAACACTGAAGCTTTCTTT
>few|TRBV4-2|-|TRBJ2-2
CASSPNLDTGELFF
TGTGCCAGCAGCCCTAACCTCGACACCGGGGAGCTGTTTTTT
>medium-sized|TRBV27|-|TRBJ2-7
CASRTQGYEQYF
TGTGCCAGCAGAACTCAGGGGTACGAGCAGTACTTC
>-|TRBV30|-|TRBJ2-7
CAWSLSPSYEQYF
TGTGCCTGGAGTCTGAGCCCCTCCTACGAGCAGTACTTC
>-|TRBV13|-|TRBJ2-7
CASSDRNVSYEQYF
TGTGCCAGCAGCGACAGAAACGTCTCCTACGAGCAGTACTTC
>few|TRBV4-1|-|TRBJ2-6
CASSHYSGANVLTF
TGCGCCAGCAGCCACTACTCTGGGGCCAACGTCCTGACTTTC
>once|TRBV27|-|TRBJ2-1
CASSLSGGPYNEQFF
TGTGCCAGCAGTTTATCCGGAGGGCCCTACAATGAGCAGTTCTTC
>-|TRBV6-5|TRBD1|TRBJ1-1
CASRPTGAPEAFF
TGTGCCAGCAGACCGACAGGGGCCCCTGAAGCTTTCTTT
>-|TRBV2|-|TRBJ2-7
CAGEEGYEQYF
TGTGCCGGAGAGGAAGGATACGAGCAGTACTTC
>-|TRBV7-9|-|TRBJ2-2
CASGTSLNTGELFF
TGTGCCAGCGGGACATCGTTGAACACCGGGGAGCTGTTTTTT
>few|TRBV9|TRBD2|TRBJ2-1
CASSDRTSGDNEQFF
TGTGCCAGCAGCGATCGGACTAGCGGGGACAATGAGCAGTTCTTC
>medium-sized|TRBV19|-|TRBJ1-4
CASSIHGTTNEKLFF
TGTGCCAGTAGTATCCACGGGACAACAAATGAAAAACTGTTTTTT